These T cell receptor beta chains were read from a single sample in a study of immune evolution from preneoplasia to lung adenocarcinoma. The method was immunoSEQ multiplex PCR; TCRdb's version includes in-frame clones alone and lacks a portion of them. The sample has tens of thousands of clones, more than 60% seen once. The sequenced sample was FFPE invasive lung adenocarcinoma tissue. The source of these receptors is a person aged 55 to 75 with lung adenocarcinoma. CDR3s include the opening cysteine and the closing phenylalanine or tryptophan. A D gene is named only where the DNA matches it firmly. Expanded clones are given a class, and other clones once, few, many or no size at all.

TRBD2	TRBV9	-	TRBJ2-3	TGTGCCAGCAGCTCCTCAAGCGGGAGGGCCTGGGATACGCAGTATTTT	CASSSSSGRAWDTQYF
-	TRBV19	once	TRBJ1-2	TGTGCCAGTAGTATACGGGGAGTGAAGAATGGCTACACCTTC	CASSIRGVKNGYTF
-	TRBV6-1	-	TRBJ1-3	TGTGCCACCAAGGGGGACTGGGAGGCCGGAAACACCATATATTTT	CATKGDWEAGNTIYF
-	TRBV25-1	-	TRBJ1-1	TGTGCCAGCAGGAGAGGTTCGTCCACTGAAGCTTTCTTT	CASRRGSSTEAFF
TRBD2	TRBV5-1	few	TRBJ2-3	TGCGCCAGCAGCTTCGGGGGGGGGAGCACAGATACGCAGTATTTT	CASSFGGGSTDTQYF
-	TRBV7-2	-	TRBJ2-2	TGTGCCAGCAGCTTAGGTATTATAGGAACCGGGGAGCTGTTTTTT	CASSLGIIGTGELFF
-	TRBV6-1	-	TRBJ1-5	TGTGCCAGCAAGCTCGATTTGCCGCTCAATCAGCCCCAGCATTTT	CASKLDLPLNQPQHF
-	TRBV5-6	once	TRBJ2-4	TGTGCCAGCAGCTTGGGGGGTTATGGGGTTAAAAACATTCAGTACTTC	CASSLGGYGVKNIQYF
-	TRBV27	-	TRBJ2-3	TGTGCCAGCATCTACCCCCAAGATACGCAGTATTTT	CASIYPQDTQYF
-	TRBV7-2	-	TRBJ2-3	TGTGCCAGCAGCTTCGACTATCTAAGCACAGATACGCAGTATTTT	CASSFDYLSTDTQYF
-	TRBV7-2	few	TRBJ2-3	TGTGCCAGCAGCTTTTGGACTAGCACAGATACGCAGTATTTT	CASSFWTSTDTQYF
-	TRBV5-1	-	TRBJ2-2	TGCGCCAGCAGCGGCCGCTCGGACACCGGGGAGCTGTTTTTT	CASSGRSDTGELFF
-	TRBV4-2	-	TRBJ2-1	TGTGCCAGCAGCCGATCGTGGGTCCGGGGGGCCACCTACAATGAGCAGTTCTTC	CASSRSWVRGATYNEQFF
-	TRBV7-2	few	TRBJ1-1	TGTGCCAGCCTGGGGATGAACACTGAAGCTTTCTTT	CASLGMNTEAFF
TRBD2	TRBV7-2	-	TRBJ2-4	TGTGCCAGCAGCTTAGGGCACCAGGGACTAGGGGGGGATCAGTACTTC	CASSLGHQGLGGDQYF
-	TRBV15	-	TRBJ1-5	TGTGCCACCAGCAGCAACAGCAATAGCAATCAGCCCCAGCATTTT	CATSSNSNSNQPQHF
-	TRBV5-4	-	TRBJ2-2	TGTGCCAGCAGCTTGTTGGACGGAACCGGGGAGCTGTTTTTT	CASSLLDGTGELFF